These T cell receptor beta chains were read from a single sample in a study of lymphopenia after photon versus proton radiotherapy. Measured with immunoSEQ multiplex PCR; TCRdb has only the in-frame clones, and not every one. This table holds about 83,000 clones, 80% to 90% found once. The source material was peripheral blood, sampled from a patient treated with proton-based radiotherapy. The receptors derive from a man in his sixties with pancreatic cancer. Both conserved end residues are part of each CDR3. Fields, in order: V gene, J gene, clone size, D gene, CDR3 protein, CDR3 DNA. D genes are given only for firm matches. Clone size is given for some rows only: seen once, a few or many times, or a class if the clone is expanded.

TRBV19	TRBJ2-3	-	TRBD2	CASDLAGGPTDTQYF	TGTGCCAGTGATCTAGCGGGAGGGCCCACAGATACGCAGTATTTT
TRBV7-9	TRBJ1-4	-	TRBD1	CASSLAGRGLDNEKLFF	TGTGCCAGCAGCTTAGCAGGCAGGGGGCTCGATAATGAAAAACTGTTTTTT
TRBV5-6	TRBJ2-1	-	-	CASSLVRNNEQFF	TGTGCCAGCAGCTTGGTAAGAAACAATGAGCAGTTCTTC
TRBV14	TRBJ1-6	once	-	CASSLQAGPNSPLHF	TGTGCCAGCAGCCTTCAGGCAGGGCCAAATTCACCCCTCCACTTT
TRBV28	TRBJ1-1	once	-	CASRQKGSTEAFF	TGTGCCAGCAGGCAAAAGGGGAGCACTGAAGCTTTCTTT
TRBV5-4	TRBJ2-2	-	TRBD2	CASSTGGRVNTGELFF	TGTGCCAGCAGCACGGGCGGGAGGGTGAACACCGGGGAGCTGTTTTTT
TRBV7-2	TRBJ2-7	once	TRBD2	CASSLQGGVYEQYF	TGTGCCAGCAGCTTACAGGGAGGGGTCTACGAGCAGTACTTC
TRBV11-2	TRBJ2-5	-	-	CASSLEGETQYF	TGTGCCAGCAGCTTGGAGGGGGAGACCCAGTACTTC
TRBV11-3	TRBJ1-1	-	-	CASSVSGGGSTEAFF	TGTGCCAGCAGCGTCTCGGGGGGTGGGAGCACTGAAGCTTTCTTT
TRBV18	TRBJ1-1	-	TRBD1	CASSPGQGRMNTEAFF	TGTGCCAGCTCACCGGGACAGGGCCGGATGAACACTGAAGCTTTCTTT
TRBV11-2	TRBJ2-7	-	TRBD1	CASSLSWTGREQYF	TGTGCCAGCAGCTTAAGTTGGACAGGGCGCGAGCAGTACTTC
TRBV6-1	TRBJ2-5	-	-	CASRARVEETQYF	TGTGCCAGCAGGGCACGGGTGGAAGAGACCCAGTACTTC
TRBV28	TRBJ1-3	medium-sized	-	CASSLSRPGNTIYF	TGTGCCAGCAGTTTATCGAGACCTGGAAACACCATATATTTT
TRBV27	TRBJ2-4	-	TRBD2	CASSIRPGTSGPKNIQYF	TGTGCCAGCAGTATCCGGCCCGGGACTAGCGGTCCTAAAAACATTCAGTACTTC
TRBV4-2	TRBJ1-1	-	TRBD1	CASSQDLGDRQAFF	TGTGCCAGCAGCCAAGATCTAGGGGACAGGCAAGCTTTCTTT
TRBV30	TRBJ2-1	-	-	CAWSEDYNEQFF	TGTGCCTGGAGTGAGGATTACAATGAGCAGTTCTTC
TRBV19	TRBJ1-5	-	TRBD1	CASSSGQGDQPQHF	TGTGCCAGTAGCTCCGGACAGGGCGATCAGCCCCAGCATTTT
TRBV6-5	TRBJ2-2	-	-	CASSYRPVGAGELFF	TGTGCCAGCAGTTATCGGCCAGTGGGCGCCGGGGAGCTGTTTTTT
TRBV11-3	TRBJ2-1	-	TRBD2	CASSLVTSGRGVQFF	TGTGCCAGCAGCTTAGTTACTAGCGGGAGGGGGGTGCAGTTCTTC
TRBV9	TRBJ2-5	-	TRBD2	CASSVRERGLFGETQYF	TGTGCCAGCAGCGTGCGGGAGAGAGGGCTTTTTGGAGAGACCCAGTACTTC
TRBV2	TRBJ2-7	-	TRBD2	CASSPGGTRAYEQYF	TGTGCCAGCAGCCCCGGGGGGACTCGAGCCTACGAGCAGTACTTC
TRBV27	TRBJ2-7	-	-	CASSFLGRTYEQYF	TGTGCCAGCAGTTTTTTAGGGAGGACCTACGAGCAGTACTTC
TRBV5-1	TRBJ2-7	-	-	CASSLNGGSYEQYF	TGCGCCAGCAGCTTGAATGGCGGCTCCTACGAGCAGTACTTC
TRBV27	TRBJ2-7	-	-	CASSPTRTHYSYEQYF	TGTGCCAGCAGTCCAACCCGGACGCATTACTCCTACGAGCAGTACTTC
TRBV6-1	TRBJ2-1	-	TRBD2	CASSEATGGPYNEQFF	TGTGCCAGCAGTGAAGCGACGGGAGGGCCCTACAATGAGCAGTTCTTC
TRBV5-6	TRBJ1-2	few	-	CASSLGLGDGYTF	TGTGCCAGCAGCTTGGGACTGGGCGATGGCTACACCTTC
TRBV7-9	TRBJ2-1	-	-	CASTSDFNEQFF	TGTGCCAGCACCTCGGACTTCAATGAGCAGTTCTTC
TRBV14	TRBJ1-6	-	TRBD1	CASRPTGFDSPLHF	TGTGCCAGCAGGCCGACAGGGTTTGATTCACCCCTCCACTTT
TRBV28	TRBJ2-7	once	TRBD2	CASSSEGLAAYEQYF	TGTGCCAGCAGTTCAGAGGGACTAGCGGCCTACGAGCAGTACTTC
TRBV28	TRBJ1-4	-	-	CASSSPVGGNEKLFF	TGTGCCAGCAGTTCCCCGGTGGGGGGTAATGAAAAACTGTTTTTT
TRBV6-1	TRBJ2-7	-	-	CASEGAAYEQYF	TGTGCCAGCGAAGGAGCAGCCTACGAGCAGTACTTC
TRBV7-7	TRBJ2-7	-	-	CASSLALAGTSYEQYF	TGTGCTAGCAGCTTAGCGTTGGCAGGGACCTCCTACGAGCAGTACTTC
TRBV28	TRBJ2-7	-	-	CASSPAGGNYEQYF	TGTGCCAGCAGCCCCGCCGGTGGTAACTACGAGCAGTACTTC
TRBV7-9	TRBJ2-5	-	-	CASSLARQGGETQYF	TGTGCCAGCAGCTTAGCACGACAGGGAGGGGAGACCCAGTACTTC
TRBV11-3	TRBJ1-1	-	-	CASSPDARRTNTEAFF	TGTGCCAGCAGCCCGGACGCCAGAAGAACGAACACTGAAGCTTTCTTT